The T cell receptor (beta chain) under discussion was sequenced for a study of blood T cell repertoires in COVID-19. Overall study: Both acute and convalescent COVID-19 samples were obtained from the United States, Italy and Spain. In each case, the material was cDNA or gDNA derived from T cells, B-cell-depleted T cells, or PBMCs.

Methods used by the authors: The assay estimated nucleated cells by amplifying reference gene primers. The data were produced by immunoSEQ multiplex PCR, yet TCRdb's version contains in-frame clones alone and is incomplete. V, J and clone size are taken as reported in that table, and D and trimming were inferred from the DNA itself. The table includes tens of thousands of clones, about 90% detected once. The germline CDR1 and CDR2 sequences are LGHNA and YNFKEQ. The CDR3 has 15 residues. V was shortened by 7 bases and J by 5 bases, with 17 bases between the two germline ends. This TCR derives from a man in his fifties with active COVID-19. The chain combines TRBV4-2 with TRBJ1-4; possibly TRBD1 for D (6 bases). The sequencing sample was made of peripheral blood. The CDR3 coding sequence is TGTGCCAGCACCCCGAACCGGGACACAAATGAAAAACTGTTTTTT. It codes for CASTPNRDTNEKLFF.